A single sample is the source of the 9 T cell receptor beta chains below, sequenced in a study of blood T cell repertoires in COVID-19. Measured with immunoSEQ multiplex PCR; TCRdb has only the in-frame clones, and not every one. This sample has under 300,000 clones, with roughly 80% found just once. The source material was peripheral blood. These receptor sequences come from a woman of 80 years or more with acute or convalescent COVID-19.

This clone has a handful of counts. The rearrangement links TRBV7-9 to TRBJ2-1; 7 bases map to TRBD1. CDR1 is SEHNR, CDR2 FQNEAQ, per germline (reference sequence). J lost 10 bases, V lost 4 bases, and 1 base had no gene match. The CDR3 length is 11 residues. CDR3 protein: CASSSDREQFF. CDR3 DNA: TGTGCCAGCAGCTCGGACAGGGAGCAGTTCTTC.

The chain uses TRBV5-1 and TRBJ2-1, with D perhaps matching TRBD1 (6 bases). V was cut by 0 bases and J by 5 bases, with 15 bases left in between. The CDR3 runs to 16 residues. Per the germline V gene, CDR1 is SGHRS and CDR2 is YFSETQ. This CDR3 is CASSLGLNGQHNEQFF. In DNA form, the CDR3 reads TGCGCCAGCAGCTTGGGCCTTAATGGACAGCACAATGAGCAGTTCTTC.

This chain uses TRBV7-6 with TRBJ2-1; no reliable D call. Looked up from germline, CDR1 is SGHVS and CDR2 is FNYEAQ. The CDR3 is made up of 11 amino acids. V lost 5 bases to trimming and J lost 7 bases, with 6 bases between them. In DNA, the CDR3 is TGTGCCAGCAGCCCTCAGAATGAGCAGTTCTTC. Translation gives CASSPQNEQFF.

This chain joins TRBV6-5 and TRBJ2-7; TRBD1 aligns across 8 bases. J gave up 1 base and V 7 bases, and 9 bases lay outside the gene matches. Germline V gene lookup returns CDR1 MNHEY and CDR2 SVGAGI. The CDR3 is 15 amino acids. CDR3: CASNLGTGSSYEQYF. CDR3 bases: TGTGCCAGCAATCTTGGGACAGGTAGTTCCTACGAGCAGTACTTC.

This clone came up a few times. V and J are TRBV19 and TRBJ1-2, with a tentative D call TRBD1 (5 bases). The ends were cut back, 5 bases at V and 1 base at J, with 11 bases in the middle. The CDR3 has 14 residues. The germline CDR1 and CDR2 sequences are LNHDA and SQIVND (reference sequence). The DNA of the CDR3 is TGTGCCAGTAGTCCGACAGTCCTTAACTATGGCTACACCTTC. Protein product: CASSPTVLNYGYTF. The variable domain in full, with the rest retrieved from reference TRBV19 and TRBJ1-2, is DGGITQSPKYLFRKEGQNVTLSCEQNLNHDAMYWYRQDPGQGLRLIYYSQIVNDFQKGDIAEGYSVSREKKESFPLTVTSAQKNPTAFYLCASSPTVLNYGYTFGSGTRLTVV.

The rearrangement joins TRBV15 to TRBJ2-7; the match to TRBD1 covers 7 bases. The CDR3 loop spans 14 amino acids. Trimming at V came to 0 bases and at J to 4 bases, leaving 3 bases not matched to a gene. CDR1 is LNHNV and CDR2 is YYDKDF in the germline V gene (reference sequence). The CDR3 region is CATSREQGRYEQYF. The CDR3 coding sequence is TGTGCCACCAGCAGAGAACAGGGGCGATACGAGCAGTACTTC.

This clone showed up many times. V and J are TRBV30 and TRBJ2-7; 7 bases map to TRBD1. CDR1 is GTSNPN and CDR2 is SVGIG in the germline V gene (reference sequence). This CDR3 has 12 residues. Trimming removed 2 bases from V and 4 bases from J; junction bases left unmatched: 2. CDR3 amino acids: CAWSPDRYEQYF. In nucleotides, the CDR3 is TGTGCCTGGAGTCCGGACAGGTACGAGCAGTACTTC.

J is TRBJ2-7 and V is TRBV15; a weak D match, TRBD1 (5 bases). The CDR3 consists of 13 residues. Trimming shortened V by 1 base and J by 3 bases, and 7 bases separated the two germline ends. The germline V gene encodes CDR1 LNHNV and CDR2 YYDKDF (reference sequence). The CDR3 loop reads CATSRGQNYEQYF. CDR3 bases: TGTGCCACCAGCAGAGGACAGAACTACGAGCAGTACTTC. The full variable domain, with the rest looked up from reference TRBV15 and TRBJ2-7, is DAMVIQNPRYQVTQFGKPVTLSCSQTLNHNVMYWYQQKSSQAPKLLFHYYDKDFNNEADTPDNFQSRRPNTSFCFLDIRSPGLGDTAMYLCATSRGQNYEQYFGPGTRLTVT.

This CDR3 reads CASSQEVRGFGYTF. Written as DNA, the CDR3 is TGCGCCAGCAGCCAAGAAGTCAGGGGCTTTGGCTACACCTTC. This sequence joins TRBV4-1 and TRBJ1-2; D may be TRBD1 (6 bases). V lost 0 bases and J 7 bases, leaving 12 bases between the germline ends. CDR1 MGHRA and CDR2 YSYEKL come from the germline V gene. The CDR3 runs 14 residues.